A single sample gave rise to the 4 T cell receptor beta chains below, sequenced in a study of response to subunit inactivated influenza vaccine (dated by TCRdb to the late 2010s). To prepare the library, RT-PCR was applied. Sequenced on an Illumina HiSeq 2500. TCRdb itself trimmed the public reads at Q25 with fastp, ran MiXCR and retained productive beta chains. All rows with the same CDR3 protein become a single entry with the most common DNA and genes. For this sample the table gives over 650,000 distinct CDR3 sequences, of which around a sixth were detected only once. The biggest ten clones account for roughly a tenth of the sample. The sample in question was PBMCs from blood, obtained approximately 5 days after vaccination. Every receptor here comes from a man aged 45-65 years who received an inactivated influenza vaccine. Donor details come from another sample of the same person, matched by shared clones.

The rearrangement links TRBV6-1 to TRBJ2-3, with TRBD2 identical over 7 bases. CDR3 length: 15 residues. The germline V gene encodes CDR1 MNHNS and CDR2 SASEGT. The V and J ends lost 6 bases and 0 bases, in that order; junction bases with no gene match: 6. CDR3 residues: CASRVAGWSTDTQYF. CDR3 sequence (DNA): TGTGCCAGCAGGGTAGCGGGTTGGAGCACAGATACGCAGTATTTT.

This clonotype appeared a few times. This chain links TRBV6-5 with TRBJ2-1; 11 nucleotides line up with TRBD1. CDR1 and CDR2 from the germline V gene are MNHEY and SVGAGI. This CDR3 has 15 amino acids. The V and J ends lost 4 bases and 6 bases, in that order; junction bases with no gene match: 5. The CDR3 is CASSWTGTGGNEQFF. As DNA, the CDR3 is TGTGCCAGCAGTTGGACCGGGACAGGGGGCAATGAGCAGTTCTTC.

This clonotype was recorded at least ten times. The chain combines TRBV12-3 or TRBV12-4 with TRBJ1-6; 9 positions agree with TRBD1. The V gene end was trimmed by 3 bases and the J gene end by 6 bases; junction bases not matched to a gene: 6. The CDR3 has 16 amino acids. Here the CDR3 reads CASSLGTGGGNSPLHF. In nucleotides, the CDR3 is TGTGCCAGCAGTTTGGGTACAGGGGGCGGTAATTCACCCCTCCACTTT.

The chain joins TRBV20-1 to TRBJ2-2; D remains ambiguous. Trimming cost V 4 bases and J 8 bases, with 11 bases left between them. Germline loops: CDR1 DFQATT, CDR2 SNEGSKA (reference sequence). CDR3 length: 12 amino acids. The CDR3 spells CSAIGVGGELFF. DNA of the CDR3: TGCAGTGCTATTGGAGTGGGAGGGGAGCTGTTTTTT.